What follows are 18 T cell receptor beta chains derived from one specimen sequenced in a study of shared clonotypes between healthy human individuals. Method: immunoSEQ multiplex PCR; TCRdb's copy keeps in-frame clones and lacks some. Of about 2 million clones in the sample, 85% to 95% were seen once. Sequenced: naive CD4+ T cells sorted from blood. The sample's subset: CD45RA+ positively selected. These TCRs come from a man younger than 35 in good health.

About this clone itself: Because the CDR3's place on the DNA is in doubt, the DNA is left out and the CDR3 is given as listed by TCRdb. The chain's CDR3 is CASSLRGRGSTSGYEQYF. The chain has TRBV19 and TRBJ2-7; TRBD2 is the table's D call and was not checked against the DNA. CDR1 is LNHDA, CDR2 SQIVND, per germline (reference sequence). The CDR3 extends over 18 residues, inclusive of both ends.

The V and J genes are TRBV10-3 and TRBJ2-1, with D tentatively TRBD2 (5 bases). The CDR3 totals 16 residues. Per the germline V gene, CDR1 is ENHRY and CDR2 is SYGVKD. V gave up 5 bases and J gave up 0 bases, with 14 bases separating them. This chain's CDR3 is CAISKRERSSYNEQFF. The CDR3 DNA reads as TGTGCCATCAGTAAAAGGGAGCGGAGCTCCTACAATGAGCAGTTCTTC.

The sample holds a few counts of this clone. V usage is TRBV19 and J usage is TRBJ1-5, with no clear D. This CDR3 region has 15 residues. The germline V gene encodes CDR1 LNHDA and CDR2 SQIVND (reference sequence). With 7 bases removed from V and 1 base from J, the gap between germline ends came to 14 bases. CDR3 region: CASTPDASSNQPQHF. Here the CDR3 DNA reads TGTGCCAGTACCCCGGACGCTTCGAGCAATCAGCCCCAGCATTTT.

This clone was found once. The CDR3 DNA follows: TGTGCCAGTAGGGCGACAGGGTCCAGTCGTATTGGGGAGCAGTTCTTC. Encoded protein: CASRATGSSRIGEQFF. The genes are TRBV19 and TRBJ2-1; 7 nucleotides match TRBD1. The CDR3 has 16 amino acids. CDR1 and CDR2 (germline): LNHDA, SQIVND (reference sequence). J was trimmed by 10 bases and V by 6 bases; bases with no gene match: 18. Together with reference TRBV19 and TRBJ2-1, the CDR3 gives the full variable domain: DGGITQSPKYLFRKEGQNVTLSCEQNLNHDAMYWYRQDPGQGLRLIYYSQIVNDFQKGDIAEGYSVSREKKESFPLTVTSAQKNPTAFYLCASRATGSSRIGEQFFGPGTRLTVL.

The J gene is TRBJ1-1, the V gene TRBV5-1, with 12 bases matching TRBD1. Germline CDR1 and CDR2: SGHRS and YFSETQ. The CDR3 extends over 16 amino acids. The ends lost 4 bases at V and 4 bases at J; junction bases unmatched: 8. For the CDR3, the DNA is TGCGCCAGCAGCCCAGGGACAGGGGGCGCGGGCACTGAAGCTTTCTTT. Encoded protein: CASSPGTGGAGTEAFF.

V and J are TRBV30 and TRBJ2-5; the D is unclear. Trimming removed 8 bases from V and 2 bases from J, with 15 bases in between. CDR3 length: 13 residues. The germline V gene has CDR1 GTSNPN and CDR2 SVGIG (reference sequence). The CDR3 loop reads CASNSGFQETQYF. The DNA of the CDR3 is TGTGCCAGCAACTCAGGATTTCAAGAGACCCAGTACTTC.

This sequence joins TRBV19 and TRBJ2-7; D unclear. Germline lookup yields CDR1 LNHDA and CDR2 SQIVND (reference sequence). Trimming removed 4 bases at V and 2 bases at J, with 9 bases between. This CDR3 region has 13 residues. The chain's CDR3 is CASSTGPPYEQYF. CDR3 sequence (DNA): TGTGCCAGTAGTACTGGTCCCCCCTACGAGCAGTACTTC. Full variable domain (outside the CDR3, taken from reference TRBV19 and TRBJ2-7): DGGITQSPKYLFRKEGQNVTLSCEQNLNHDAMYWYRQDPGQGLRLIYYSQIVNDFQKGDIAEGYSVSREKKESFPLTVTSAQKNPTAFYLCASSTGPPYEQYFGPGTRLTVT.

This clone is a singleton in its sample. The identical CDR3 is also encoded by other nucleotide sequences in the sample. V is TRBV5-1 and J is TRBJ1-5; D not resolved. V was trimmed by 0 bases and J by 0 bases, leaving 7 bases between them. Germline V gives CDR1 SGHRS, CDR2 YFSETQ. The CDR3 runs to 15 residues. CDR3 sequence (DNA): TGCGCCAGCAGCTTGGAGGGTGGTAGCAATCAGCCCCAGCATTTT. Protein sequence: CASSLEGGSNQPQHF.

The chain uses TRBV2 and TRBJ1-5, with 10 nucleotides matching TRBD1. CDR1 and CDR2 (germline): SNHLY, FYNNEI. The CDR3 runs to 15 residues. The V gene end was trimmed by 4 bases and the J gene end by 4 bases; junction bases not matched to a gene: 4. This chain's CDR3 is CASSVQGQGNQPQHF. CDR3 bases: TGTGCCAGCAGTGTCCAGGGACAGGGGAATCAGCCCCAGCATTTT.

The chain carries TRBV5-4 and TRBJ2-5, with unresolved D. The ends were cut back, 0 bases at V and 5 bases at J, with 14 bases in the middle. This CDR3 contains 15 residues. Germline V gene data show CDR1 as SGHNT and CDR2 as YYREEE (reference sequence). The CDR3 sequence is CASSLGGYQGETQYF. Written as DNA, the CDR3 is TGTGCCAGCAGCTTGGGCGGCTACCAAGGGGAGACCCAGTACTTC. The full variable domain, completed using reference TRBV5-4 and TRBJ2-5, is ETGVTQSPTHLIKTRGQQVTLRCSSQSGHNTVSWYQQALGQGPQFIFQYYREEENGRGNFPPRFSGLQFPNYSSELNVNALELDDSALYLCASSLGGYQGETQYFGPGTRLLVL.

The chain joins TRBV28 to TRBJ2-7, with TRBD1 as a possible D gene (6 bases). Germline-derived CDR1 and CDR2 are MDHEN and SYDVKM. V gave up 6 bases and J gave up 3 bases, with 18 bases separating them. The CDR3 length is 15 residues. CDR3 amino acids: CASSPPRGRDYEQYF. As DNA, the CDR3 is TGTGCCAGCAGCCCCCCCAGGGGCAGGGACTACGAGCAGTACTTC.

On this clone itself: This same CDR3 is encoded by further DNA sequences in the sample. The chain has TRBV5-1 and TRBJ1-1, with D possibly matching TRBD1 (6 bases). Trimming shortened V by 2 bases and J by 5 bases, and 10 bases separated the two germline ends. CDR1 SGHRS and CDR2 YFSETQ come from the germline V gene. This CDR3 region has 13 residues. The CDR3, as DNA: TGCGCCAGCAGCTTACAGGGCTCAACTGAAGCTTTCTTT. Protein product: CASSLQGSTEAFF.

The chain employs TRBV27 and TRBJ2-7, with TRBD2 matching 12 bases. V was clipped by 6 bases and J by 0 bases; unmatched bases: 6. The germline V gene has CDR1 MNHEY and CDR2 SMNVEV (reference sequence). The CDR3 extends over 16 amino acids. The CDR3 nucleotides are TGTGCCAGCAGGACCGGACTAGCGGGAACCTCCTACGAGCAGTACTTC. Translating it yields CASRTGLAGTSYEQYF.

The V call is TRBV6-5, the J call TRBJ1-2; D not resolved. Between the trimmed V and J ends, which lost 9 bases and 8 bases, there was a span of 16 bases. The germline V gene encodes CDR1 MNHEY and CDR2 SVGAGI. This CDR3 region has 12 residues. CDR3 sequence: CASADFGYGYTF. CDR3 DNA: TGTGCCAGTGCAGACTTCGGATACGGCTACACCTTC.

The CDR3 protein is CSAQHEVAFF. The CDR3 coding sequence is TGCAGTGCACAACACGAAGTCGCTTTCTTT. The J gene is TRBJ1-1, the V gene TRBV20-1; D not resolved. Germline V CDR1 and CDR2: DFQATT, SNEGSKA (reference sequence). Trimming removed 6 bases at V and 11 bases at J, with 13 bases between. The CDR3 spans 10 residues.

The CDR3 region is CASSTPPYNEQFF. In DNA, the CDR3 is TGTGCCAGCAGTACCCCTCCCTACAATGAGCAGTTCTTC. The chain recombines TRBV28 with TRBJ2-1; unclear D gene. The V end was cut by 5 bases, the J end by 2 bases, with 7 bases between. CDR3 size: 13 residues. Germline V lookup: CDR1 MDHEN, CDR2 SYDVKM.

Concerning this clone: Other DNA sequences from this sample encode an identical CDR3 as well. This rearrangement joins TRBV6-5 to TRBJ1-2; TRBD1 aligns across 8 bases. CDR1 and CDR2 (germline): MNHEY, SVGAGI. V dropped 6 bases and J dropped 8; count of bases not matched to a gene: 5. The CDR3 is made up of 12 amino acids. CDR3 sequence: CASRQGAGGYTF. CDR3 DNA sequence: TGTGCCAGCAGGCAGGGGGCTGGCGGCTACACCTTC.

This chain links TRBV4-2 with TRBJ2-5; D is ambiguous. Trimming took off 4 bases at V and 3 bases at J, with 15 bases between the two ends. Germline V lookup: CDR1 LGHNA, CDR2 YNFKEQ. This CDR3 has 15 residues. CDR3 DNA sequence: TGTGCCAGCAGCCCCCAGCCCAGGAGTGAAGAGACCCAGTACTTC. It codes for CASSPQPRSEETQYF.